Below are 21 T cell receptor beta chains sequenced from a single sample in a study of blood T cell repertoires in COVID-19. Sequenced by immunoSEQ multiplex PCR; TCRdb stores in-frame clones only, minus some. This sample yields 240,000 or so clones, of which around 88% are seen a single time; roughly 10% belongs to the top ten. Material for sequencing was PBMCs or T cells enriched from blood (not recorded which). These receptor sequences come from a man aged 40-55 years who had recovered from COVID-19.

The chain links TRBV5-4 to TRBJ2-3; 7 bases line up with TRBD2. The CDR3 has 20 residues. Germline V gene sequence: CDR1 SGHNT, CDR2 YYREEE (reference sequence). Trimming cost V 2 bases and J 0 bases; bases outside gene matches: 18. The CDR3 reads CASSFKRFQSGNPSTDTQYF. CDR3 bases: TGTGCCAGCAGCTTTAAGCGGTTCCAGAGCGGGAACCCTAGCACAGATACGCAGTATTTT.

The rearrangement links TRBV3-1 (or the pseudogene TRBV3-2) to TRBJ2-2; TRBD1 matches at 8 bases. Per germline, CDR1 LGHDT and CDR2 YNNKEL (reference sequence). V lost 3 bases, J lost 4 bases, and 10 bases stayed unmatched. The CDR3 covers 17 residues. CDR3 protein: CASSQSRDRRPTGELFF. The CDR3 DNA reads TGTGCCAGCAGCCAGTCGAGGGACAGGAGACCCACCGGGGAGCTGTTTTTT.

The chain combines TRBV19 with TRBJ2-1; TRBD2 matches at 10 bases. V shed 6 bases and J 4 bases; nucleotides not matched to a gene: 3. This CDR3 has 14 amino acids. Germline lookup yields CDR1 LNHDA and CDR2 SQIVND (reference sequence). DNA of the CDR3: TGTGCCAGTAGCCGAGCGGGGGGGTACAATGAGCAGTTCTTC. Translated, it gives CASSRAGGYNEQFF.

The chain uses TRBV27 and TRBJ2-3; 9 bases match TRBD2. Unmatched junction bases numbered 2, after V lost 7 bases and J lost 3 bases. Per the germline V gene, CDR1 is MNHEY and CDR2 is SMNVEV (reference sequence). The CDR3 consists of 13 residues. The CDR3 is CASKGLATDTQYF. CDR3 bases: TGTGCCAGCAAGGGACTAGCAACAGATACGCAGTATTTT.

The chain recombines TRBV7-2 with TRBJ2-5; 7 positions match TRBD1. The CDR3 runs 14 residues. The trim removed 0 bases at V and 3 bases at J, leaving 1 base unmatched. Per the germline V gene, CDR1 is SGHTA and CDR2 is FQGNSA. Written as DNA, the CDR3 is TGTGCCAGCAGCTTAGCAGGGGGCGAAGAGACCCAGTACTTC. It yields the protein CASSLAGGEETQYF. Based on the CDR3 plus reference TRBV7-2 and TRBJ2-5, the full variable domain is GAGVSQSPSNKVTEKGKDVELRCDPISGHTALYWYRQSLGQGLEFLIYFQGNSAPDKSGLPSDRFSAERTGGSVSTLTIQRTQQEDSAVYLCASSLAGGEETQYFGPGTRLLVL.

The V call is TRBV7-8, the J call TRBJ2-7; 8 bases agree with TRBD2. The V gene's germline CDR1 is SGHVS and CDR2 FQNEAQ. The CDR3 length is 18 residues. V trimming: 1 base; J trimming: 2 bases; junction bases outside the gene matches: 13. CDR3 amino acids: CASSLEGIGGAATYEQYF. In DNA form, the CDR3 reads TGTGCCAGCAGCTTAGAGGGGATCGGGGGGGCGGCAACCTACGAGCAGTACTTC.

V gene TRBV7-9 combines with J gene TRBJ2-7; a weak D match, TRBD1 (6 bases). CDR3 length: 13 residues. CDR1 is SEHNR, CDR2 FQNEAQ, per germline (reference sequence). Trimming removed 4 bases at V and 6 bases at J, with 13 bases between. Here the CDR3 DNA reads TGTGCCAGCAGCTCAACAGGGCTGGGCGAGCAGTACTTC. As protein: CASSSTGLGEQYF.

DNA for the CDR3: TGTGCCAGCAGCCAGGGGGACAGCGGCTACGAGCAGTACTTC. Translating it yields CASSQGDSGYEQYF. The gene calls are TRBV27 and TRBJ2-7; 7 bases match TRBD1. Germline CDR1 reads MNHEY; CDR2 reads SMNVEV (reference sequence). Trimming removed 6 bases from V and 3 bases from J; junction bases left unmatched: 8. The CDR3 is made up of 14 amino acids.

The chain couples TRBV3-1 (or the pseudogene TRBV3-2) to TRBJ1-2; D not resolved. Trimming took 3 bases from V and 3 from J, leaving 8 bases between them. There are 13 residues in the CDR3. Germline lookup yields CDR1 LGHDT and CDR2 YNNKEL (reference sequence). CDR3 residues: CASSHEGYYGYTF. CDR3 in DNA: TGTGCCAGCAGCCACGAGGGTTACTATGGCTACACCTTC.

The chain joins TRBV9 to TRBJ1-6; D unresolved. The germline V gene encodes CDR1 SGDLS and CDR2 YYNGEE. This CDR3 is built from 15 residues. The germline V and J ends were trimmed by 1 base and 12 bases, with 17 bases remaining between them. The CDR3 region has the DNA TGTGCCAGCAGCGTACAAAGTAGTTCGTATTTACCCCTCCACTTT. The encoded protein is CASSVQSSSYLPLHF.

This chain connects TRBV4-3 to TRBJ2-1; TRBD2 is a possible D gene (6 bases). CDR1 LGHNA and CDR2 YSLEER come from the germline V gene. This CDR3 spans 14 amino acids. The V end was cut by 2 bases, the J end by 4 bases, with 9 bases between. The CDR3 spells CASSQYSGYNEQFF. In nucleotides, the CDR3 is TGCGCCAGCAGCCAATATAGCGGATACAATGAGCAGTTCTTC.

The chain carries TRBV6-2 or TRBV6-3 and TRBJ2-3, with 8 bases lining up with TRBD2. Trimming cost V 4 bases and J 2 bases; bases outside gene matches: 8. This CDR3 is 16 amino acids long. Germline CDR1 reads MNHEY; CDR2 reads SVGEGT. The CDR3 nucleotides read TGTGCCAGCAGTTTTGATAGCGGGAAACTCACAGATACGCAGTATTTT. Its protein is CASSFDSGKLTDTQYF.

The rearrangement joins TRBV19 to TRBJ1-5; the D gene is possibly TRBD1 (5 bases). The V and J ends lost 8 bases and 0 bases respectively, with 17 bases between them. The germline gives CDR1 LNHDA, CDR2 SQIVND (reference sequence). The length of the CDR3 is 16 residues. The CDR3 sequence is CASSIPGTHSNQPQHF. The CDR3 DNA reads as TGTGCCAGTTCCATCCCCGGGACTCATAGCAATCAGCCCCAGCATTTT.

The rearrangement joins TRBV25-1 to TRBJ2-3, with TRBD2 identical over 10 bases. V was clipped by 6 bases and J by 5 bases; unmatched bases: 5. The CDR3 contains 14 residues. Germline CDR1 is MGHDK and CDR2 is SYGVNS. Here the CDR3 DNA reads TGTGCCAGCAGGAGCGGGAGGGCCGTAGATACGCAGTATTTT. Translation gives CASRSGRAVDTQYF.

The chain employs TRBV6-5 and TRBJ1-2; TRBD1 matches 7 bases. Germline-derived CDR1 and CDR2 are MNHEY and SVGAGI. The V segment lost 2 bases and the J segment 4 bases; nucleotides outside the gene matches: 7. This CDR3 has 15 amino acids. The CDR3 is CASSYGDSLFYGYTF. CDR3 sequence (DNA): TGTGCCAGCAGTTACGGGGACAGTTTGTTCTATGGCTACACCTTC.

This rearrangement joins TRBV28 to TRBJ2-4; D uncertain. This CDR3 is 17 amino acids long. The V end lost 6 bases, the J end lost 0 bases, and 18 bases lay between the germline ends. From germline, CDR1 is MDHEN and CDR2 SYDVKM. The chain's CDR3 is CASSVHSSPGAKNIQYF. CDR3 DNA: TGTGCCAGCAGCGTACACTCAAGTCCGGGAGCCAAAAACATTCAGTACTTC.

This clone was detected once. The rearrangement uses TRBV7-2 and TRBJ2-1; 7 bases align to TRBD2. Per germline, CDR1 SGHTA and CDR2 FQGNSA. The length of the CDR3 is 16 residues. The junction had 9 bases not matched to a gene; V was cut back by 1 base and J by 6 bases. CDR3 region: CASSLEALAGVNEQFF. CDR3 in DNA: TGTGCCAGCAGCTTAGAGGCCCTTGCGGGGGTCAATGAGCAGTTCTTC.

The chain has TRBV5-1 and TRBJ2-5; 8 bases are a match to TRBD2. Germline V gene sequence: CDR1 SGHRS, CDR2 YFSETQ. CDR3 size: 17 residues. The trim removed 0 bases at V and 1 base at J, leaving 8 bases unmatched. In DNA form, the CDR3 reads TGCGCCAGCAGCTTGGCCGAACCTAGCGGGTTCCAAGAGACCCAGTACTTC. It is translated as CASSLAEPSGFQETQYF. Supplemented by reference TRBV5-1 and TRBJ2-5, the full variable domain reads KAGVTQTPRYLIKTRGQQVTLSCSPISGHRSVSWYQQTPGQGLQFLFEYFSETQRNKGNFPGRFSGRQFSNSRSEMNVSTLELGDSALYLCASSLAEPSGFQETQYFGPGTRLLVL.

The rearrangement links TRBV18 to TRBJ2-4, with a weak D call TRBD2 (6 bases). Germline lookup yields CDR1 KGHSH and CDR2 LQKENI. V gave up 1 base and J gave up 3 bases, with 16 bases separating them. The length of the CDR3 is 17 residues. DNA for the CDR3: TGTGCCAGCTCACCACTCGCCCAGGAGGGCTACAAAAACATTCAGTACTTC. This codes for CASSPLAQEGYKNIQYF.

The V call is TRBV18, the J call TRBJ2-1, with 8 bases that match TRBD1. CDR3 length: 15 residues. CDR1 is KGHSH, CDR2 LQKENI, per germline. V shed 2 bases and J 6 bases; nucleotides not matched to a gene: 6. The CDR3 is CASSPSGQGGNEQFF. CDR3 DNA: TGTGCCAGCTCACCATCAGGACAGGGTGGCAATGAGCAGTTCTTC.

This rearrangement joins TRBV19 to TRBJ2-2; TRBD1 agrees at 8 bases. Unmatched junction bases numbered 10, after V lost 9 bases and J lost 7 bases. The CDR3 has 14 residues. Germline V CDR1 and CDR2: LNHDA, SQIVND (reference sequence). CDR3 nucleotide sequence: TGTGCCAGCCGGACAGGGTTTTCAAACGGGGAGCTGTTTTTT. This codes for CASRTGFSNGELFF. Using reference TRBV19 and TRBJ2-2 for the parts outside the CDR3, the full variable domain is DGGITQSPKYLFRKEGQNVTLSCEQNLNHDAMYWYRQDPGQGLRLIYYSQIVNDFQKGDIAEGYSVSREKKESFPLTVTSAQKNPTAFYLCASRTGFSNGELFFGEGSRLTVL.